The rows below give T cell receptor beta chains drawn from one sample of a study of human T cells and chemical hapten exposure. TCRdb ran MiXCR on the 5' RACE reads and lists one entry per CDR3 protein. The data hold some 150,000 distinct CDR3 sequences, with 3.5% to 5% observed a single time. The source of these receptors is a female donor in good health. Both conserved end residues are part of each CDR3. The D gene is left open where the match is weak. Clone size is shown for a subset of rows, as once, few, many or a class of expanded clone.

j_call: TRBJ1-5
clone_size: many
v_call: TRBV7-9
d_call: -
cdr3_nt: TGTGCCAGCAGCACCGACCAGATTAGCAATCAGCCCCAGCATTTT
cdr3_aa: CASSTDQISNQPQHF

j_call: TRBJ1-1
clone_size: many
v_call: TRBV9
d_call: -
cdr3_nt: TGTGCCAGCAGCGCCGGGTGGGGGGAAATGAACACTGAAGCTTTCTTT
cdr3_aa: CASSAGWGEMNTEAFF

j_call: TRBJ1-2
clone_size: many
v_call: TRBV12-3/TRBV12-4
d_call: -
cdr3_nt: TGTGCCAGCACCCCCACAGGTGTCTATGGCTACACCTTC
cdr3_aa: CASTPTGVYGYTF

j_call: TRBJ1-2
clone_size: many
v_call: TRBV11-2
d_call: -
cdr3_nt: TGTGCCAGCAGCTTAGGCTCTGCAGGGGGCTACACCTTC
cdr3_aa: CASSLGSAGGYTF

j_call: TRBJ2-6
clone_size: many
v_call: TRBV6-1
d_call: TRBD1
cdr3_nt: TGTGCCAGCAGGGAACAGGGGGCGTCTGGGGCCAACGTCCTGACTTTC
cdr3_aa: CASREQGASGANVLTF

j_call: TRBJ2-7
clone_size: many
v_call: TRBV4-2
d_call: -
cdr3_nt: TGTGCCAGCAGCCTCGCTACAGGGATTCGGTCAGGCGAGCAGTACTTC
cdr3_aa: CASSLATGIRSGEQYF

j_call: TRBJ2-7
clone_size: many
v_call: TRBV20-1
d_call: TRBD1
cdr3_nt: TGCAGTGCTAGCGGGACAGGGTTTCGGGGCGAGCAGTACTTC
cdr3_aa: CSASGTGFRGEQYF

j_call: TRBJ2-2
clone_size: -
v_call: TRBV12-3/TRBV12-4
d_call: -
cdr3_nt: TGTGCCAGCAGTTTAGGGTCCCGGGAGCTGTTTTTT
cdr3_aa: CASSLGSRELFF

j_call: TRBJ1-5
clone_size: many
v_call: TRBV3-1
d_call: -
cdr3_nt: TGTGCCAGCAGCCAAGTGGGACACAATCAGCCCCAGCATTTT
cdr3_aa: CASSQVGHNQPQHF

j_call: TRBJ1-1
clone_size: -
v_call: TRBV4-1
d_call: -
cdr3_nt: TGCGCCAGCAGCTCTAATTCTTTGGGACCTGATGCTTTCTTT
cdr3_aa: CASSSNSLGPDAFF

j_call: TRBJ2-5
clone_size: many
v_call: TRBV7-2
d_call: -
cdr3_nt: TGTGCCAGCAGCTTAGTTAGGGGGTACCGCAACCCTGAAGAAGAGACCCAGTACTTC
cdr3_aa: CASSLVRGYRNPEEETQYF

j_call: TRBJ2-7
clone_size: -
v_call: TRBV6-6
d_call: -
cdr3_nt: TGTGCCAGCAGTCTTTACCCCGGGACCTACCCATGTGATTTC
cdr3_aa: CASSLYPGTYPCDF

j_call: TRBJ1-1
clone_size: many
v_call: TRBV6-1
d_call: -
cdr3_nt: TGTGCCAGCAGTGAAGTTAGTGAAGCTTTCTTT
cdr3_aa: CASSEVSEAFF

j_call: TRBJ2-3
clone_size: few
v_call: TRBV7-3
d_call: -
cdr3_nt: TGTGCCAGCAGGCTCTCGAGGACGGATACGCAGTATTTT
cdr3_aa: CASRLSRTDTQYF

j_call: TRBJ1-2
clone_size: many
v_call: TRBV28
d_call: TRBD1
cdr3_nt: TGTGCCATCACGGCCACGACAGGGTCTGGCTACACCTTC
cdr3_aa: CAITATTGSGYTF

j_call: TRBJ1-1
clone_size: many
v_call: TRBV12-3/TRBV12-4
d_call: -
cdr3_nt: TGTGCCAGCAGTTGCGGGGTTGGGGCTTTCTTT
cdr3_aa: CASSCGVGAFF

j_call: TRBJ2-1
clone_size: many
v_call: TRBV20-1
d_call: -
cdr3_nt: TGCAGTGCTAGGTGGGGTCCCGAGGAGCAGTTCTTC
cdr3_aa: CSARWGPEEQFF

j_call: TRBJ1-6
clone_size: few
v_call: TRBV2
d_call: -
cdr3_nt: TGTGCCAGCAGTGTTGTCGTAGAGGGACGTTCACCCCTCCACTTT
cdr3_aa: CASSVVVEGRSPLHF

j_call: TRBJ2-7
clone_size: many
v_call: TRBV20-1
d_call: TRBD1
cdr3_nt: TGCAGTGCTAGCGCCGGGACAGGGATCTCCGAGCAGTACTTC
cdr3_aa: CSASAGTGISEQYF

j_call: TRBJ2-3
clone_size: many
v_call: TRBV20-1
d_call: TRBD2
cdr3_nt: TGCAGTGCTAACTTCCCGGGACTAGCGGGGGGACAACTTAGCACAGATACGCAGTATTTT
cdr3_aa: CSANFPGLAGGQLSTDTQYF

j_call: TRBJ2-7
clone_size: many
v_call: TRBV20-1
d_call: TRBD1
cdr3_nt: TGCAGTGCTTTACGGACAGGGAACTACGAGCAGTACTTC
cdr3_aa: CSALRTGNYEQYF

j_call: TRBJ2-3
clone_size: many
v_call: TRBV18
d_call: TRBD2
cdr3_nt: TGTGCCAGCTCACCACGAGGGCTAGCGGGGACCACAGATACGCAGTATTTT
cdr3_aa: CASSPRGLAGTTDTQYF

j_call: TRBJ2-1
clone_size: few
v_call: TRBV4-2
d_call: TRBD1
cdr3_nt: TGTGCCAGCAGCCCCCGCAGGGGGCCAAACAATGAGCAGTTCTTC
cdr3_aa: CASSPRRGPNNEQFF